This T cell receptor beta chain appears in the sequencing data of a study of siplizumab effects on memory and regulatory T cells. Germline V gene lookup returns CDR1 SGHDT and CDR2 YYEEEE. This CDR3 spans 11 amino acids. Trimming removed 4 bases from V and 2 bases from J, with 3 bases in between. Study-wide results and limits: Suppressive capability of dividing Tregs from siplizumab cultures went unverified. Many proliferating CD4+ or CD8+ clones remained unclassified. Roughly 80-95% of them could not be assigned either a naive or a memory phenotype.

In regard to this clone: What it binds is unknown.

In each sample, roughly 10^5 TCR templates were assayed. Here immunoSEQ multiplex PCR was the method, and the copy in TCRdb shows in-frame clones only, minus some. Counted here are roughly 92,000 clones, roughly 94% occurring once; the ten biggest clones make up less than 0.4%. The sample consisted of non-Treg CD4+ T cells sorted from blood. This receptor was obtained from a human donor in good health. This chain joins TRBV5-6 and TRBJ2-5; D is undetermined. The CDR3 coding sequence is TGTGCCAGCAGCAATCAAGAGACCCAGTACTTC. Amino acid sequence: CASSNQETQYF. Supplemented by reference TRBV5-6 and TRBJ2-5, the full variable domain reads DAGVTQSPTHLIKTRGQQVTLRCSPKSGHDTVSWYQQALGQGPQFIFQYYEEEERQRGNFPDRFSGHQFPNYSSELNVNALLLGDSALYLCASSNQETQYFGPGTRLLVL.